This TCR beta chain was identified during a study of a mutant IDH1 vaccine in newly diagnosed glioma. Study overall: The start of vaccination came 4-6 weeks after radiotherapy alone, or with temozolomide cycles.

CDR3 length: 15 residues. V shed 3 bases and J shed 7 bases, with 16 bases lying between them. From germline, CDR1 is MGHRA and CDR2 YSYEKL. The time point here: week 5, during vaccination. With topical imiquimod, each dose of the vaccine consisted of 300 ug of mutant IDH1 20-mer peptide. Profiled with immunoSEQ multiplex PCR; TCRdb holds only in-frame clones, not every one. The sample carries some 48,000 clones, around 80% recorded once. In regard to this clone: The antigen is undetermined.

The material was PBMCs, obtained from a glioma patient whose treatment included an IDH1 peptide vaccine. The TCR comes from a woman aged 40 to 55 with glioma. V gene TRBV4-1 combines with J gene TRBJ2-1, with D possibly TRBD2 on 6 matching bases. CDR3 DNA sequence: TGCGCCAGCAGCCACCGGGCTGGGGGGTCTAATGAGCAGTTCTTC. Residues: CASSHRAGGSNEQFF.